The 22 T cell receptor beta chains below all came from one sample that was sequenced in a study of blood T cell repertoires in COVID-19. Clones were read by immunoSEQ multiplex PCR, and TCRdb kept only the in-frame ones, dropping some. Among fewer than 100,000 clones listed, around nine tenths were seen once. The material sequenced was peripheral blood. The receptors were sampled from a man between 65 and 85 years old with acute or convalescent COVID-19.

This clone was recorded only once. DNA for the CDR3: TGTGCCAGCAGTTTAAGGGACAGGGGGCCCGGAGAAGGGAATTCACCCCTCCACTTT. This encodes CASSLRDRGPGEGNSPLHF. This rearrangement joins TRBV27 to TRBJ1-6, with TRBD1 matching 12 bases. Germline CDR1 is MNHEY and CDR2 is SMNVEV (reference sequence). CDR3 size: 19 residues. J lost 7 bases, V lost 2 bases, and 12 bases had no gene match.

The chain recombines TRBV4-2 with TRBJ1-1; no clear D gene. The CDR3 has 14 residues. The V gene's germline CDR1 is LGHNA and CDR2 YNFKEQ. With 0 bases removed from V and 11 bases from J, the gap between germline ends came to 16 bases. The CDR3 reads CASSQDRVGGEAFF. CDR3 coding DNA: TGTGCCAGCAGCCAAGATCGTGTTGGAGGAGAGGCTTTCTTT.

The chain is built from TRBV12-5 and TRBJ2-5; 13 bases line up with TRBD2. After removal of 5 bases from V and 5 bases from J, the junction contained 5 bases not matched to a gene. This CDR3 has 15 amino acids. Germline CDR1 LGHNT, CDR2 FRNRAP. The DNA of the CDR3 is TGTGCTAGTGGTGACCTGACTAGCGGGGGGGAGACCCAGTACTTC. This encodes CASGDLTSGGETQYF.

V and J are TRBV6-5 and TRBJ1-6; TRBD1 aligns across 7 bases. V was pared by 5 bases and J by 7 bases, with 5 bases of the junction left unmatched. CDR1 MNHEY and CDR2 SVGAGI come from the germline V gene. The CDR3 is 14 amino acids. CDR3 amino acids: CASSTGTANSPLHF. The CDR3 coding sequence is TGTGCCAGCAGTACCGGGACAGCGAATTCACCCCTCCACTTT.

The chain carries TRBV11-3 and TRBJ1-1, with D possibly TRBD1 on 6 matching bases. Germline values: CDR1 SGHNT, CDR2 YENEEA. Trimming stripped 5 bases from V and 6 bases from J, with 13 bases between. CDR3 length: 13 residues. The CDR3 loop is CASSPGGRSEAFF. The CDR3 bases are TGTGCCAGCAGCCCTGGGGGCAGGTCTGAAGCTTTCTTT.

The rearrangement joins TRBV6-5 to TRBJ2-6; no firm D call. The CDR3 extends over 15 amino acids. Trimming stripped 2 bases from V and 4 bases from J, with 9 bases between. In germline, CDR1 is MNHEY, CDR2 SVGAGI. The chain's CDR3 is CASSYRPLGANVLTF. In DNA, the CDR3 is TGTGCCAGCAGTTACCGTCCCCTCGGGGCCAACGTCCTGACTTTC.

V and J are TRBV6-5 and TRBJ1-5, with 7 bases aligning to TRBD1. J gave up 1 base and V 8 bases, and 5 bases lay outside the gene matches. CDR3 length equals 14 residues. Germline V gene lookup returns CDR1 MNHEY and CDR2 SVGAGI. CDR3 sequence: CASRLTGSNQPQHF. CDR3 bases: TGTGCCAGCCGCCTGACAGGGAGCAATCAGCCCCAGCATTTT.

This sequence joins TRBV6-5 and TRBJ1-2, with D possibly matching TRBD1 (6 bases). The CDR3 has 14 amino acids. Germline V gene data show CDR1 as MNHEY and CDR2 as SVGAGI. Trimming removed 8 bases at V and 0 bases at J, with 13 bases between. DNA for the CDR3: TGTGCCAGCGTGGGCAGGGGAGCTAACTATGGCTACACCTTC. Amino acid sequence: CASVGRGANYGYTF.

V and J are TRBV5-1 and TRBJ2-7, with D possibly being TRBD2 (6 bases). Germline V lookup: CDR1 SGHRS, CDR2 YFSETQ. This CDR3 is 17 amino acids long. Trimming left V 0 bases short and J 1 base short, with 17 bases between. The CDR3 is CASSLGVNRGKSYEQYF. The CDR3 DNA follows: TGCGCCAGCAGCTTGGGGGTTAATCGGGGGAAATCCTACGAGCAGTACTTC.

This clone was found a few times. The chain recombines TRBV28 with TRBJ1-2; TRBD1 aligns across 7 bases. There are 17 residues in the CDR3. Per germline, CDR1 MDHEN and CDR2 SYDVKM. V trimming: 4 bases; J trimming: 5 bases; junction bases outside the gene matches: 16. The CDR3 here is CASSYRTGDSPLYGYTF. The CDR3 nucleotides read TGTGCCAGCAGTTACAGGACAGGAGACTCGCCGTTATATGGCTACACCTTC.

Only a few counts were recorded for this clone. V usage is TRBV6-5 and J usage is TRBJ1-1; TRBD1 matches at 8 bases. This CDR3 is built from 15 residues. Per germline, CDR1 MNHEY and CDR2 SVGAGI. V shed 0 bases and J 8 bases; nucleotides not matched to a gene: 8. The CDR3 region is CASSYSRQGKSEAFF. Here the CDR3 DNA reads TGTGCCAGCAGTTACTCGAGACAGGGGAAGTCGGAAGCTTTCTTT.

The chain is built from TRBV7-2 and TRBJ2-3, with D possibly matching TRBD1 (6 bases). CDR3 length: 18 residues. Deletions cut 0 bases from V and 0 bases from J, with 16 bases between. CDR1 and CDR2 from the germline V gene are SGHTA and FQGNSA. CDR3 loop: CASSLAPWGPVSTDTQYF. The CDR3 nucleotides are TGTGCCAGCAGCTTAGCCCCATGGGGGCCCGTGAGCACAGATACGCAGTATTTT.

The V and J genes are TRBV19 and TRBJ2-2; D possibly corresponds to TRBD1 (6 bases). V was pared by 3 bases and J by 3 bases, with 20 bases between. Germline V CDR1 and CDR2: LNHDA, SQIVND (reference sequence). This CDR3 is built from 18 residues. The CDR3 loop reads CASSIPRGFTRDTGELFF. CDR3 bases: TGTGCCAGTAGTATTCCCAGGGGATTCACACGAGACACCGGGGAGCTGTTTTTT.

This clone was seen more than once but under ten times. V is TRBV30 and J is TRBJ1-2; no clear D gene. The CDR3 extends over 12 amino acids. Deletions cut 4 bases from V and 0 bases from J, with 6 bases between. The germline V gene encodes CDR1 GTSNPN and CDR2 SVGIG (reference sequence). In nucleotides, the CDR3 is TGTGCCTGGAATTCTGCTAACTATGGCTACACCTTC. Its translation: CAWNSANYGYTF.

This chain uses TRBV6-5 with TRBJ1-6, with a weak D call TRBD1 (6 bases). The germline V gene has CDR1 MNHEY and CDR2 SVGAGI. The CDR3 has 15 residues. The germline V and J ends were trimmed by 3 bases and 8 bases, with 14 bases remaining between them. Written as DNA, the CDR3 is TGTGCCAGCAGTTATGGGGGCAGGGGTGATTCACCCCTCCACTTT. Encoded protein: CASSYGGRGDSPLHF.

The rearrangement joins TRBV3-1 (or the pseudogene TRBV3-2) to TRBJ1-3; a possible D gene is TRBD1 (5 bases). Trimming took off 1 base at V and 0 bases at J, with 7 bases between the two ends. The CDR3 totals 15 residues. Germline assignment: CDR1 LGHDT and CDR2 YNNKEL (reference sequence). The CDR3 bases are TGTGCCAGCAGCCAAGTTCAGGGCTCTGGAAACACCATATATTTT. This translates into CASSQVQGSGNTIYF.

Remarks on this clone: The conserved closing phenylalanine or tryptophan is absent in this CDR3, likely reflecting a read error. This chain uses TRBV4-2 with TRBJ1-2; maybe TRBD1 (6 bases). Trimming removed 2 bases from V and 3 bases from J, with 13 bases in between. This CDR3 contains 15 residues. In germline, CDR1 is LGHNA, CDR2 YNFKEQ. CDR3 in DNA: TGTGCCAGCAGCCAAAGACAGGATACAGACTATGGCTACACCCTC. It encodes CASSQRQDTDYGYTL.

The rearrangement joins TRBV7-9 to TRBJ2-2, with 7 bases aligning to TRBD1. V dropped 5 bases and J dropped 4; count of bases not matched to a gene: 13. The CDR3 extends over 17 amino acids. CDR1 SEHNR and CDR2 FQNEAQ come from the germline V gene (reference sequence). The CDR3 DNA follows: TGTGCCAGCAGCACCGCTAGACAGGGATTCTTCACCGGGGAGCTGTTTTTT. This sequence encodes CASSTARQGFFTGELFF.

This sequence joins TRBV30 and TRBJ2-5; D perhaps matches TRBD1 (6 bases). The germline V and J ends were trimmed by 0 bases and 5 bases, with 7 bases remaining between them. The germline gives CDR1 GTSNPN, CDR2 SVGIG (reference sequence). The CDR3 contains 12 residues. CDR3 nucleotides: TGTGCCTGGAGTGTCAGGGGTGAGACCCAGTACTTC. This codes for CAWSVRGETQYF.

This CDR3 is CASSSHREWTQDQPQHF. The CDR3 DNA reads as TGTGCCAGCAGCTCCCACAGGGAGTGGACGCAAGATCAGCCCCAGCATTTT. The chain joins TRBV11-3 to TRBJ1-5, with D possibly TRBD1 on 6 matching bases. V lost 4 bases and J 5 bases, leaving 21 bases between the germline ends. The germline V gene has CDR1 SGHNT and CDR2 YENEEA. This CDR3 region has 17 residues.

The chain links TRBV6-6 to TRBJ1-2, with a possible D match to TRBD1 (5 bases). V shed 2 bases and J shed 3 bases, with 7 bases lying between them. Germline V gives CDR1 MNHNY, CDR2 SVGAGI (reference sequence). The CDR3 covers 13 residues. CDR3 loop: CASSYAQDYGYTF. The DNA of the CDR3 is TGTGCCAGCAGTTACGCACAGGACTATGGCTACACCTTC.

This sequence joins TRBV7-9 and TRBJ2-5, with D maybe TRBD2 (6 bases). Germline V gene lookup returns CDR1 SEHNR and CDR2 FQNEAQ (reference sequence). The V end lost 5 bases, the J end lost 2 bases, and 12 bases lay between the germline ends. This CDR3 comprises 14 residues. CDR3 bases: TGTGCCAGCAGCATCGGGGGAACTCAAGAGACCCAGTACTTC. This encodes CASSIGGTQETQYF.